This section outlines one TCR beta chain sequence together with its context. This specimen comes from a study of shared clonotypes between healthy human individuals. The sorted-subset replicate PCRs were given around 190 ng DNA, which is 30,000 to 35,000 T cell genomes. Method: immunoSEQ multiplex PCR; TCRdb's copy keeps in-frame clones and lacks some. The table includes around 700,000 clones, 60% to 80% detected once. Donors, healthy HIV-negative adults, lacked recent acute infections or vaccinations. The V gene end was trimmed by 6 bases and the J gene end by 0 bases; junction bases not matched to a gene: 3. The germline gives CDR1 LNHDA, CDR2 SQIVND (reference sequence). CDR3 size: 14 residues.

This clonotype originated in a young woman in good health. Source material: memory CD4+ T cells sorted from blood. Subset reported: CD45RA-negative fraction. This chain joins TRBV19 and TRBJ2-3; 7 positions agree with TRBD1. CDR3 protein: CASSRQGSTDTQYF. The CDR3 bases are TGTGCCAGTAGCCGACAGGGTAGCACAGATACGCAGTATTTT.